This TCR beta chain was sequenced in a study of TIL therapy for anti-PD-1-resistant metastatic lung cancer. Study observations and caveats: TIL clonotype persistence in blood showed no apparent association with response.

Noted time point: pre-treatment sample, taken before nivolumab and TIL therapy. On this clone: Its antigen is unknown.

The libraries were made with immunoSEQ v3. Sequencing depth was approximately 1.8 million read pairs for survey level, roughly 4.5-6 million for deep. Sequenced by immunoSEQ multiplex PCR; TCRdb stores in-frame clones only, minus some. Of 55,000 to 65,000 clones in the sample, under 75% were seen once. Germline values: CDR1 MDHEN, CDR2 SYDVKM. The CDR3 loop spans 14 amino acids. Trimming pared 11 bases from V and 2 bases from J, leaving 15 bases between. The input for sequencing was blood, taken at baseline. The TCR was taken from a person aged 30 to 80 with non-small cell lung cancer. This chain uses TRBV28 with TRBJ2-2; D remains ambiguous. The CDR3 DNA reads as TGTGCCGGCCAAAGATCGTTAAACACCGGGGAGCTGTTTTTT. It yields the protein CAGQRSLNTGELFF.